The following is a T cell receptor beta chain sequence with its context. The antigen is not known. The CDR3 totals 14 residues. V was trimmed by 2 bases and J by 2 bases, leaving 10 bases between them. Per germline, CDR1 SGHRS and CDR2 YFSETQ. Clones were read by immunoSEQ multiplex PCR, and TCRdb kept only the in-frame ones, dropping some. The sample consists of approximately 6,000 clones, around 80% of them appearing once. The data originate from a study of T cells in localized non-small cell lung cancer. Broader study findings: Analysis by sequencing included only one tumor region, so heterogeneity remains possible.

The receptor comes from a female donor aged 60 or older with stage II lung adenocarcinoma. The specimen was peripheral blood mononuclear cells, collected before any cancer treatment. This chain joins TRBV5-1 and TRBJ1-1; the D gene is possibly TRBD1 (5 bases). The CDR3 DNA reads as TGCGCCAGCAGCTTAAATACAGGTAACACTGAAGCTTTCTTT. Translating it yields CASSLNTGNTEAFF.